The table lists the clone carrying this T cell receptor (beta chain) with many counts. TCR beta CDR3 regions were amplified from RNA. TCR CDR3 underwent first-round RT-PCR with the HTBI primer set. TCRdb re-called the multiplex PCR reads with MiXCR, one entry per CDR3 protein. The data contain 250,000 to 350,000 distinct CDR3 sequences, approximately 20% of them singletons. This CDR3 spans 12 amino acids. Trimming left V 6 bases short and J 4 bases short, with 9 bases between. Germline CDR1 reads MDHEN; CDR2 reads SYDVKM. This entry comes from a study of T cells in Graves' hyperthyroidism and ophthalmopathy.

What was sequenced was blood. The genes are TRBV28 and TRBJ1-2; D not resolved. The TCR originated in a man aged 25-45 years with Graves' ophthalmopathy. CDR3 nucleotide sequence: TGTGCCAGCAGACCCGCGGGCTATGGCTACACCTTC. Protein sequence: CASRPAGYGYTF.